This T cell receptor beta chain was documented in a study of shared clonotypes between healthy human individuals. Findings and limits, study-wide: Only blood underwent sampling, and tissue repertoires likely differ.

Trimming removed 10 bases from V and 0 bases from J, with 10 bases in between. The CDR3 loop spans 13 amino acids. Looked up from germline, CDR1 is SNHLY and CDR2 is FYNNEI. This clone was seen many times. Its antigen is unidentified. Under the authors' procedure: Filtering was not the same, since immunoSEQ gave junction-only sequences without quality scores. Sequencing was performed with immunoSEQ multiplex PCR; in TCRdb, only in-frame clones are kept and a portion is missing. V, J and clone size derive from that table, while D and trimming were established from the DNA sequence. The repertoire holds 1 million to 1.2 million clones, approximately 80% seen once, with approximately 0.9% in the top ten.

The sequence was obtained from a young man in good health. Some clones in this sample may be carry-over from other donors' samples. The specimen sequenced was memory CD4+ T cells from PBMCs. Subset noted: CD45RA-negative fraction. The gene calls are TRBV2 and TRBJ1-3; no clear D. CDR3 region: CATQARSGNTIYF. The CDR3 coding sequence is TGTGCCACCCAGGCCCGCTCTGGAAACACCATATATTTT.